Following are 22 T cell receptor beta chains from one sample sequenced in a study of shared clonotypes between healthy human individuals. Sequencing was performed with immunoSEQ multiplex PCR; in TCRdb, only in-frame clones are kept and a portion is missing. The sample carries about a million clones, around three quarters recorded once. Sequenced material: memory CD4+ T cells from PBMCs. The subset here: CD45RA-negative fraction. The receptors were sampled from a man aged 18 to 29 in good health. Some clones in this sample may be carry-over from other donors' samples.

The chain combines TRBV5-4 with TRBJ2-2; a possible D gene is TRBD2 (6 bases). This CDR3 region has 16 residues. CDR1 is SGHNT and CDR2 is YYREEE in the germline V gene (reference sequence). Trimming pared 0 bases from V and 0 bases from J, leaving 9 bases between. The CDR3 sequence: CASSLATGANTGELFF. The CDR3 DNA follows: TGTGCCAGCAGCTTGGCTACGGGGGCGAACACCGGGGAGCTGTTTTTT.

The rearrangement links TRBV7-2 to TRBJ1-2, with TRBD1 identical over 7 bases. The junction had 10 bases not matched to a gene; V was cut back by 1 base and J by 8 bases. This CDR3 comprises 15 residues. Germline V lookup: CDR1 SGHTA, CDR2 FQGNSA. CDR3: CASSLESRRGRGYTF. The CDR3 nucleotides are TGTGCCAGCAGCTTAGAATCCCGCAGGGGGAGAGGCTACACCTTC. Complete variable domain (other parts from reference TRBV7-2 and TRBJ1-2): GAGVSQSPSNKVTEKGKDVELRCDPISGHTALYWYRQSLGQGLEFLIYFQGNSAPDKSGLPSDRFSAERTGGSVSTLTIQRTQQEDSAVYLCASSLESRRGRGYTFGSGTRLTVV.

The chain joins TRBV18 to TRBJ1-3; D is undetermined. The length of the CDR3 is 17 residues. CDR1 KGHSH and CDR2 LQKENI come from the germline V gene. With 1 base removed from V and 2 bases from J, the gap between germline ends came to 15 bases. The CDR3 DNA reads TGTGCCAGCTCACCACATTCGGGTTCTGGCCCTGGAAACACCATATATTTT. It is translated as CASSPHSGSGPGNTIYF.

The gene calls are TRBV5-1 and TRBJ1-3, with 9 bases matching TRBD1. CDR3 length equals 17 residues. Germline lookup yields CDR1 SGHRS and CDR2 YFSETQ. Losses at the gene ends were 0 bases for V and 3 bases for J; bases not matched to a gene: 7. The CDR3 coding sequence is TGCGCCAGCAGCTTGGCGGGACAGGGTTATAATGGAAACACCATATATTTT. This gives the protein CASSLAGQGYNGNTIYF.

This CDR3 is CASSLGQAGYGYTF. The CDR3, as DNA: TGTGCCAGCTCACTCGGACAAGCCGGCTATGGCTACACCTTC. This chain uses TRBV18 with TRBJ1-2; TRBD1 might be the D (5 bases). From germline, CDR1 is KGHSH and CDR2 LQKENI. The CDR3 loop spans 14 amino acids. The V gene lost 4 bases and the J gene lost 4 bases, with 13 bases spanning the gap.

The gene calls are TRBV5-4 and TRBJ2-5; 10 bases line up with TRBD2. The CDR3 loop spans 16 amino acids. Germline V CDR1 and CDR2: SGHNT, YYREEE (reference sequence). Germline trimming cut 7 bases from V and 2 bases from J; bases unmatched to any gene: 11. CDR3 protein: CASQLAGLGAQETQYF. The CDR3 DNA follows: TGTGCCAGCCAACTAGCGGGGCTTGGGGCTCAAGAGACCCAGTACTTC.

The rearrangement links TRBV18 to TRBJ2-1, with 11 nucleotides matching TRBD2. The CDR3 length is 17 residues. CDR1 and CDR2 from the germline V gene are KGHSH and LQKENI. Germline trimming cut 9 bases from V and 6 bases from J; bases unmatched to any gene: 16. CDR3 sequence (DNA): TGTGCCAGTTCCGAGTGGGGAGTAACTAGCGGGGGCAATGAGCAGTTCTTC. It translates to CASSEWGVTSGGNEQFF.

The genes are TRBV28 and TRBJ2-3, with D possibly TRBD2 on 6 matching bases. This CDR3 is 12 amino acids long. The V and J ends lost 4 bases and 6 bases respectively, with 8 bases between them. Germline lookup yields CDR1 MDHEN and CDR2 SYDVKM. DNA for the CDR3: TGTGCCAGCAGTTCCCGGGGGGATACGCAGTATTTT. It translates to CASSSRGDTQYF.

About this clone itself: With a far larger clone one base away, a read error is the likely cause. The sample has other DNA sequences that encode this CDR3 too. The rearrangement links TRBV30 to TRBJ1-5; D gene uncertain. Per the germline V gene, CDR1 is GTSNPN and CDR2 is SVGIG (reference sequence). CDR3 length equals 15 residues. Trimming left V 3 bases short and J 4 bases short, with 16 bases between. The CDR3 nucleotides are TGTGCCTGGAGGTTGACAAGTCATAGTAATCAGCCCCAGCATTTT. Translating it yields CAWRLTSHSNQPQHF.

V gene TRBV27 combines with J gene TRBJ2-3; 8 nucleotides agree with TRBD2. This CDR3 is 16 amino acids long. The germline V gene has CDR1 MNHEY and CDR2 SMNVEV (reference sequence). Germline trimming cut 0 bases from V and 3 bases from J; bases unmatched to any gene: 5. The CDR3 here is CASSLSKAGGTDTQYF. The CDR3 DNA is TGTGCCAGCAGTTTATCGAAGGCGGGAGGAACAGATACGCAGTATTTT.

The chain joins TRBV6-1 to TRBJ1-4; D call uncertain. V lost 2 bases and J 8 bases, leaving 15 bases between the germline ends. Germline loops: CDR1 MNHNS, CDR2 SASEGT. This CDR3 spans 15 amino acids. In DNA form, the CDR3 reads TGTGCCAGCAGTGAACCGGTGGCAGGAAAAGAAAAACTGTTTTTT. Translation gives CASSEPVAGKEKLFF.

This clone appeared once. The rearrangement links TRBV11-2 to TRBJ2-7, with TRBD2 identical over 7 bases. V dropped 1 base and J dropped 0; count of bases not matched to a gene: 3. In germline, CDR1 is SGHAT, CDR2 FQNNGV. The CDR3 contains 15 residues. The CDR3 DNA follows: TGTGCCAGCAGCTTAGCCGGGGGGAGCTCCTACGAGCAGTACTTC. Protein sequence: CASSLAGGSSYEQYF.

In its sample, this clone was seen once. The genes are TRBV7-2 and TRBJ2-5; D ambiguous. Germline V gives CDR1 SGHTA, CDR2 FQGNSA. The CDR3 extends over 14 amino acids. The V and J ends lost 2 bases and 1 base respectively, with 8 bases between them. The CDR3 DNA sequence: TGTGCCAGCAGCTTACTCAGACGCCAAGAGACCCAGTACTTC. Encoded protein: CASSLLRRQETQYF.

V and J are TRBV9 and TRBJ1-2; no firm D call. Trimming removed 0 bases at V and 2 bases at J, with 8 bases between. The germline gives CDR1 SGDLS, CDR2 YYNGEE. The CDR3 totals 14 residues. This CDR3 reads CASSVVQSNYGYTF. CDR3 DNA sequence: TGTGCCAGCAGCGTAGTACAGAGCAACTATGGCTACACCTTC.

This chain uses TRBV29-1 with TRBJ2-1; 13 bases map to TRBD2. The CDR3 contains 16 residues. Trimming cost V 5 bases and J 0 bases; bases outside gene matches: 4. Germline V gene data show CDR1 as SQVTM and CDR2 as ANQGSEA. The CDR3 DNA follows: TGCAGCGTTTCCAGGACTAGCGGGAGCTCCTACAATGAGCAGTTCTTC. The encoded protein is CSVSRTSGSSYNEQFF.

The chain links TRBV9 to TRBJ1-5; no firm D call. The CDR3 sequence is 15 residues long. The germline CDR1 and CDR2 sequences are SGDLS and YYNGEE. V lost 0 bases to trimming and J lost 2 bases, with 9 bases between them. As DNA, the CDR3 is TGTGCCAGCAGCGTAGCCGGGTCGGGCAATCAGCCCCAGCATTTT. Translated, it gives CASSVAGSGNQPQHF.

V is TRBV2 and J is TRBJ1-3; D is possibly TRBD1 (5 bases). This CDR3 has 16 amino acids. CDR1 is SNHLY, CDR2 FYNNEI, per germline. The V and J ends lost 5 bases and 0 bases respectively, with 14 bases between them. DNA for the CDR3: TGTGCCAGCAGTACTAACAGGCCCATCTCTGGAAACACCATATATTTT. Its protein product is CASSTNRPISGNTIYF.

The chain recombines TRBV5-4 with TRBJ2-7; weak D call: TRBD1 (5 bases). Trimming shortened V by 1 base and J by 5 bases, and 16 bases separated the two germline ends. CDR3 size: 15 residues. In germline, CDR1 is SGHNT, CDR2 YYREEE (reference sequence). The CDR3 DNA sequence: TGTGCCAGCAGCTTGTCGGCAGGGCGTCAACACGAGCAGTACTTC. Protein sequence: CASSLSAGRQHEQYF.

In nucleotides, the CDR3 is TGTGCCAGCAGCCTTGGACGGTTTCCCTATGGCTACACCTTC. It yields the protein CASSLGRFPYGYTF. This sequence joins TRBV6-6 and TRBJ1-2; D not resolved. Trimming removed 6 bases from V and 4 bases from J, with 15 bases in between. The germline V gene encodes CDR1 MNHNY and CDR2 SVGAGI (reference sequence). The CDR3 consists of 14 residues.

The rearrangement links TRBV7-8 to TRBJ2-1; D is unresolved. The germline V gene has CDR1 SGHVS and CDR2 FQNEAQ. The CDR3 loop spans 13 amino acids. The V and J ends lost 5 bases and 10 bases respectively, with 15 bases between them. DNA of the CDR3: TGTGCCAGCAGCCCTCTAGTTTCGGGCGAGCAGTTCTTC. It specifies CASSPLVSGEQFF.

The rearrangement joins TRBV7-8 to TRBJ2-3; no definite D call. The length of the CDR3 is 15 residues. CDR1 and CDR2 from the germline V gene are SGHVS and FQNEAQ. V lost 1 base and J 2 bases, leaving 10 bases between the germline ends. In nucleotides, the CDR3 is TGTGCCAGCAGCTTAGAGGGCATTTCCACAGATACGCAGTATTTT. Translating gives CASSLEGISTDTQYF.

In this sample, this clone turned up many times. The chain uses TRBV15 and TRBJ2-5, with 8 bases aligning to TRBD2. Losses at the gene ends were 5 bases for V and 3 bases for J; bases not matched to a gene: 8. Germline CDR1 LNHNV, CDR2 YYDKDF (reference sequence). The CDR3 runs 15 residues. CDR3 nucleotides: TGTGCCACCAGCGGACCCGGGACTAGAAAAGAGACCCAGTACTTC. Protein product: CATSGPGTRKETQYF.